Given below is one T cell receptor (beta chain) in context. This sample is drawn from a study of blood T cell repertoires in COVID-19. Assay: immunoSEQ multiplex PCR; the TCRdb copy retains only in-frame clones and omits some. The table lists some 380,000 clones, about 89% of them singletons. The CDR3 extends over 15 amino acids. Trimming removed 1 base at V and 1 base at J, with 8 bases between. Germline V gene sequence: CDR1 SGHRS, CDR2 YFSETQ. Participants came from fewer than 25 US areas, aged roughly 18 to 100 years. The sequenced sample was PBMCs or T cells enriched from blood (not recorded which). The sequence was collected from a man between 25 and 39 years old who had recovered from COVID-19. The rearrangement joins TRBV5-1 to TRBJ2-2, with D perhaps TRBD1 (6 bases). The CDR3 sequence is CASSLTGLNTGELFF. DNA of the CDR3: TGCGCCAGCAGCTTGACAGGGCTGAACACCGGGGAGCTGTTTTTT.